The rows below give T cell receptor beta chains drawn from one sample of a study of shared clonotypes between healthy human individuals. Some clones are missing from TCRdb's copy, which holds only in-frame ones; the method was immunoSEQ multiplex PCR. The sample includes about 2 million clones, approximately 95% seen only once; the top ten take 0.85% to 1.3%. The sequenced sample consisted of naive CD8+ T cells sorted from blood. The receptors here all came from a man aged 18 to 30 in good health. Both conserved end residues are part of each CDR3. A D gene is named only where the DNA matches it firmly. Only some rows state a clone size, as once, few, many or a class for expanded clones.

abundance	d_gene	j_gene	v_gene	CDR3aa	CDR3nt
-	-	TRBJ1-2	TRBV5-4	CASSLDHVYGYTF	TGTGCCAGCAGCTTGGACCACGTCTATGGCTACACCTTC
-	TRBD2	TRBJ2-3	TRBV9	CASSAGTSGDTQYF	TGTGCCAGCAGCGCAGGGACTAGCGGAGATACGCAGTATTTT
-	-	TRBJ1-5	TRBV6-5	CASSLKGVGNQPQHF	TGTGCCAGCAGTTTAAAGGGGGTGGGTAATCAGCCCCAGCATTTT
-	TRBD2	TRBJ2-1	TRBV13	CASSFLGTSGYNEQFF	TGTGCCAGCAGCTTCCTCGGGACTAGCGGTTACAATGAGCAGTTCTTC
-	-	TRBJ1-1	TRBV7-9	CASSLAGAATEAFF	TGTGCCAGCAGCTTAGCGGGGGCGGCCACTGAAGCTTTCTTT
-	TRBD2	TRBJ2-7	TRBV7-2	CASSRPLAGLMYEQYF	TGTGCCAGCAGCCGGCCACTAGCGGGATTGATGTACGAGCAGTACTTC
-	-	TRBJ1-5	TRBV30	CAWSDSDSNQPQHF	TGTGCCTGGAGTGACTCGGACAGCAATCAGCCCCAGCATTTT
-	-	TRBJ2-7	TRBV6-1	CASIMGHGYEQYF	TGTGCCAGCATTATGGGGCACGGCTACGAGCAGTACTTC
-	-	TRBJ2-7	TRBV19	CASSIARGAYEQYF	TGTGCCAGTAGTATAGCCAGGGGTGCCTACGAGCAGTACTTC
once	-	TRBJ2-3	TRBV7-9	CASSPPITDTQYF	TGTGCCAGCAGCCCCCCGATTACAGATACGCAGTATTTT
-	TRBD2	TRBJ2-3	TRBV5-4	CASSLATSGVGTDTQYF	TGTGCCAGCAGCTTGGCGACTAGCGGCGTCGGGACAGATACGCAGTATTTT
-	TRBD1	TRBJ2-7	TRBV2	CARGTETYEQYF	TGTGCCAGAGGGACAGAGACTTACGAGCAGTACTTC
-	TRBD1	TRBJ2-2	TRBV5-4	CASSFSEGQGFNGELFF	TGTGCCAGCAGCTTTTCCGAGGGACAGGGATTCAACGGGGAGCTGTTTTTT
once	-	TRBJ2-7	TRBV27	CASSPRDSEQYF	TGTGCCAGCAGTCCTCGGGACTCCGAGCAGTACTTC
-	TRBD1	TRBJ1-1	TRBV7-6	CASSSTGGVTEAFF	TGTGCCAGCAGCTCGACAGGGGGAGTCACTGAAGCTTTCTTT
-	-	TRBJ2-7	TRBV5-1	CASSPGTTLAEQYF	TGCGCCAGCAGCCCCGGGACGACTCTGGCCGAGCAGTACTTC
-	TRBD1	TRBJ1-6	TRBV6-1	CASRDSLNSPLHF	TGTGCCAGCCGGGACAGCCTTAATTCACCCCTCCACTTT
-	-	TRBJ2-4	TRBV21-1	CASSVVTGRYF	TGTGCCAGCAGCGTCGTGACAGGTAGGTACTTC
-	TRBD2	TRBJ2-1	TRBV28	CASSSLAGQYNEQFF	TGTGCCAGCAGTTCCTTAGCGGGGCAATACAATGAGCAGTTCTTC
-	-	TRBJ1-6	TRBV7-9	CASSLYGMVSPLHF	TGTGCCAGCAGCTTGTACGGAATGGTTTCACCCCTCCACTTT
once	TRBD2	TRBJ2-3	TRBV5-1	CVSAQRGSTDTQYF	TGCGTGAGCGCCCAGCGGGGTAGCACAGATACGCAGTATTTT
-	TRBD2	TRBJ2-1	TRBV29-1	CSAHGTSGNNEQFF	TGCAGCGCTCACGGGACTAGCGGGAACAATGAGCAGTTCTTC
once	-	TRBJ1-2	TRBV10-1	CASSPHPLDGYTF	TGCGCCAGCAGTCCCCATCCCTTAGATGGCTACACCTTC
-	TRBD1	TRBJ2-5	TRBV5-6	CASSHWDRQETQYF	TGTGCCAGCAGCCATTGGGACAGGCAAGAGACCCAGTACTTC
-	-	TRBJ2-2	TRBV5-6	CASSLSYSGELFF	TGTGCCAGCAGCTTGAGCTATTCCGGGGAGCTGTTTTTT
-	TRBD2	TRBJ2-3	TRBV27	CASSSSSGIADTQYF	TGTGCCAGCAGTTCATCTAGCGGGATCGCAGATACGCAGTATTTT
once	TRBD1	TRBJ1-1	TRBV9	CASSQGTATEAFF	TGTGCCAGCAGCCAAGGGACAGCCACTGAAGCTTTCTTT
few	-	TRBJ1-2	TRBV7-9	CASSLEGDGYTF	TGTGCCAGCAGCTTAGAAGGGGATGGCTACACCTTC
-	TRBD2	TRBJ2-1	TRBV27	CASSLVGTRGTYNEQFF	TGTGCCAGCAGTTTAGTTGGGACTAGAGGGACCTACAATGAGCAGTTCTTC
-	-	TRBJ1-2	TRBV4-1	CASSPPGGRNYGYTF	TGCGCCAGCAGCCCCCCAGGAGGGAGGAACTATGGCTACACCTTC
-	-	TRBJ2-3	TRBV27	CASGGVASTDTQYF	TGTGCCAGCGGCGGGGTAGCGTCCACAGATACGCAGTATTTT
-	-	TRBJ2-2	TRBV6-1	CASLGPGELFF	TGTGCCAGCCTTGGTCCAGGAGAGCTGTTTTTT
-	TRBD2	TRBJ2-2	TRBV27	CASSLNGGAAELFF	TGTGCCAGCAGTTTGAACGGGGGGGCCGCGGAGCTGTTTTTT
-	-	TRBJ2-2	TRBV5-6	CASSQVIADTGELFF	TGTGCCAGCAGCCAGGTAATCGCGGACACCGGGGAGCTGTTTTTT
-	-	TRBJ2-2	TRBV13	CASSSEGVGGELFF	TGTGCCAGCAGCTCAGAGGGGGTCGGCGGGGAGCTGTTTTTT
-	TRBD1	TRBJ2-7	TRBV10-3	CAISTGQGAVYEQYF	TGTGCCATCAGTACCGGTCAGGGGGCAGTATACGAGCAGTACTTC
-	-	TRBJ2-1	TRBV5-6	CASSFPDADEQFF	TGTGCCAGCAGCTTCCCGGACGCGGATGAGCAGTTCTTC
-	-	TRBJ2-7	TRBV5-1	CASSLATPLNSYEQYF	TGCGCCAGCAGCTTGGCGACTCCCCTTAACTCCTACGAGCAGTACTTC